A single sample gave rise to the 20 T cell receptor beta chains below, sequenced in a study of T cells expressing NK-cell markers. After re-calling the 5' RACE reads, TCRdb lists one entry per CDR3 protein, DNA absent. The sample features some 280,000 distinct CDR3 sequences, with about 0.4% in its top ten. Input material: blood T cells: a sorted CD56 or NKG2C T cell subset, CD4+ or CD8+ T cells, or bulk PBMC T cells (not recorded which). Receptors were obtained from a man in his late teens or twenties in good health.

The chain has TRBV5-6 and TRBJ2-1; no DNA is available, so the TRBD2 call from TCRdb remains unchecked. The CDR3 is 16 amino acids. Germline CDR1 reads SGHDT; CDR2 reads YYEEEE. The CDR3 loop reads CASSLVAGLADNEQFF.

The chain couples TRBV11-1 to TRBJ2-3. CDR3 length equals 14 residues. Germline CDR1 SGHAT, CDR2 FQDESV (reference sequence). CDR3 region: CASSPRHDRDTQYF.

This chain connects TRBV5-1 to TRBJ1-1; TCRdb's D gene call, TRBD1, goes unchecked for lack of DNA. The CDR3 runs to 11 residues. CDR1 is SGHRS and CDR2 is YFSETQ in the germline V gene. The CDR3 spells CASSADRAAFF.

The rearrangement uses TRBV6-5 and TRBJ2-4; as DNA is missing, the TRBD1 call by TCRdb cannot be tested. This CDR3 contains 15 residues. Germline CDR1 and CDR2: MNHEY and SVGAGI. This CDR3 is CASSFRDRGKNIQYF.

The chain is built from TRBV6-5 and TRBJ1-3; TCRdb gives TRBD1 as the D gene, but with no DNA this cannot be confirmed. The CDR3 runs 16 residues. Germline V CDR1 and CDR2: MNHEY, SVGAGI. CDR3 region: CASSYAGTASGNTIYF.

The genes are TRBV6-1 and TRBJ1-2. CDR1 is MNHNS and CDR2 is SASEGT in the germline V gene. The CDR3 extends over 13 amino acids. CDR3 protein: CASSENSIYGYTF.

The chain carries TRBV19 and TRBJ2-1; TCRdb reports TRBD2, a call that lacks DNA to check it against. Germline V lookup: CDR1 LNHDA, CDR2 SQIVND (reference sequence). This CDR3 has 19 amino acids. CDR3 loop: CASSILRGGGRSSYNEQFF.

The CDR3 region is CASSGSRGDQETQYF. The chain combines TRBV2 with TRBJ2-5. CDR3 length equals 15 residues. Germline V gene data show CDR1 as SNHLY and CDR2 as FYNNEI.

The chain carries TRBV6-5 and TRBJ2-3; with no DNA, the TCRdb D assignment of TRBD1 cannot be verified. The length of the CDR3 is 16 residues. CDR1 MNHEY and CDR2 SVGAGI come from the germline V gene. The CDR3: CASSSFGGERADTQYF.

The chain recombines TRBV6-4 with TRBJ2-1; the D call of TRBD2 rests on TCRdb alone, since no DNA is present to check it. In germline, CDR1 is MRHNA, CDR2 SNTAGT. There are 14 residues in the CDR3. The CDR3 is CASSRSGRSDEQFF.

V usage is TRBV7-2 and J usage is TRBJ2-6; TCRdb names TRBD1, which stays unverified in the absence of DNA. Germline V gene lookup returns CDR1 SGHTA and CDR2 FQGNSA. This CDR3 spans 18 amino acids. CDR3 region: CASSSLRTGSSGANVLTF.

The rearrangement links TRBV11-2 to TRBJ2-3; TCRdb outputs TRBD1, but without DNA this stays unchecked. The CDR3 covers 16 residues. The V gene's germline CDR1 is SGHAT and CDR2 FQNNGV. The CDR3: CASSSSDRGRVDTQYF.

The V call is TRBV29-1, the J call TRBJ2-1; TCRdb returns TRBD2, unconfirmable since there is no DNA. This CDR3 comprises 12 residues. Germline CDR1 is SQVTM and CDR2 is ANQGSEA. The CDR3: CSAELARNEQFF.

The rearrangement joins TRBV10-2 to TRBJ2-5. This CDR3 has 14 residues. Looked up from germline, CDR1 is WSHSY and CDR2 is SAAADI. CDR3 in amino acids: CASSESVSGVTQYF.

The chain joins TRBV29-1 to TRBJ2-1; absent DNA, TCRdb's TRBD2 call cannot be checked. CDR1 and CDR2 from the germline V gene are SQVTM and ANQGSEA. The CDR3 covers 14 residues. This CDR3 reads CSVVLLAGYNEQFF.

This chain connects TRBV7-3 to TRBJ2-1; TCRdb designates TRBD1, a call that cannot be tested without DNA. The CDR3 totals 15 residues. The germline CDR1 and CDR2 sequences are SGHTA and FQGTGA. CDR3 region: CASSEAWGGYNEQFF.

The J gene is TRBJ2-3, the V gene TRBV5-6; the TRBD2 assignment by TCRdb is unverifiable without DNA. Germline V gene lookup returns CDR1 SGHDT and CDR2 YYEEEE. The CDR3 extends over 16 amino acids. The CDR3 sequence: CASSFYGGRNTDTQYF.

The chain links TRBV7-9 to TRBJ2-1. Germline V gene lookup returns CDR1 SEHNR and CDR2 FQNEAQ (reference sequence). The CDR3 extends over 11 amino acids. The CDR3 spells CASSLAPRQFF.

The chain employs TRBV11-2 and TRBJ2-1; the TCRdb call, TRBD1, lacks DNA for checking. CDR3 length equals 17 residues. In germline, CDR1 is SGHAT, CDR2 FQNNGV. The CDR3 reads CASSSMTTGISDNEQFF.

J is TRBJ2-1 and V is TRBV4-2; TCRdb returns TRBD1, unconfirmable since there is no DNA. Germline CDR1 and CDR2: LGHNA and YNFKEQ. The CDR3 has 14 amino acids. The chain's CDR3 is CASSQASNRDEQFF.